The 21 T cell receptor beta chains presented below share a single source sample, sequenced in a study of CD8+CD57+ T cells in acquired aplastic anemia (dated by TCRdb to 2016 to 2019). The instrument was an Illumina HiSeq 2000. Genomic DNA was used as template for profiling of TCR beta VDJ combinations and CDR3 sequences. The public reads were reprocessed in TCRdb via fastp at Q25 and MiXCR, keeping in-frame beta chains. Rows with one shared CDR3 protein collapse into an entry with the most common genes and DNA. The sample includes about 220,000 distinct CDR3 sequences, with 30% to 40% observed a single time. Around 1.1% of the sample belongs to the ten largest clones. Sequencing was performed on sorted CD4+, CD8+, or CD8+CD57+ T cells (not recorded which) from PBMCs. The source of these receptors is a human donor in good health, serving as a control.

Notes on this clonotype: It may be a read error: a sequence one base away is much more abundant. J is TRBJ1-1 and V is TRBV7-9; D might be TRBD1 (6 bases). The V gene's germline CDR1 is SEHNR and CDR2 FQNEAQ (reference sequence). The CDR3 is 15 residues long. The CDR3 region has the DNA TGTGCCAGCAGCTACACGGGGGGCAGGGCTCCTGAAACTTTCTTT. This codes for CASSYTGGRAPETFF.

In DNA form, the CDR3 reads TGTGCTAGTGGTATGGGACAGGGGGCGTTTTCCAATCAGCCCCAGCATTTT. Translated, it gives CASGMGQGAFSNQPQHF. This chain uses TRBV12-5 with TRBJ1-5; 12 bases are shared with TRBD1. Looked up from germline, CDR1 is LGHNT and CDR2 is FRNRAP. The V and J ends lost 5 bases and 3 bases, in that order; junction bases with no gene match: 8. The CDR3 is 17 amino acids.

The chain couples TRBV19 to TRBJ1-2; D might be TRBD1 (6 bases). The ends were cut back, 4 bases at V and 3 bases at J, with 9 bases in the middle. The CDR3 has 13 residues. CDR1 and CDR2 from the germline V gene are LNHDA and SQIVND (reference sequence). The CDR3 bases are TGTGCCAGTAGTAGGGGGGCTTACTATGGCTACACCTTC. Protein product: CASSRGAYYGYTF.

The J gene is TRBJ2-1, the V gene TRBV4-2; 8 nucleotides match TRBD2. This CDR3 has 17 amino acids. The V gene end was trimmed by 0 bases and the J gene end by 3 bases; junction bases not matched to a gene: 7. The germline gives CDR1 LGHNA, CDR2 YNFKEQ. CDR3 sequence (DNA): TGTGCCAGCAGCCAAGATCTGGCGGGGGGCCGCTACAATGAGCAGTTCTTC. Its translation: CASSQDLAGGRYNEQFF.

The sample holds many counts of this clonotype. The V gene is TRBV13, the J gene TRBJ1-1; no clear D gene. This CDR3 is built from 14 residues. The V gene lost 0 bases and the J gene lost 7 bases, with 12 bases spanning the gap. CDR1 and CDR2 (germline): PRHDT, FYEKMQ (reference sequence). The CDR3 loop reads CASSLGTLFGEAFF. CDR3 DNA: TGTGCCAGCAGCTTAGGCACCCTTTTTGGTGAAGCTTTCTTT. Looking up the rest from reference TRBV13 and TRBJ1-1 gives the full variable domain: AAGVIQSPRHLIKEKRETATLKCYPIPRHDTVYWYQQGPGQDPQFLISFYEKMQSDKGSIPDRFSAQQFSDYHSELNMSSLELGDSALYFCASSLGTLFGEAFFGQGTRLTVV.

This clonotype was observed many times. V usage is TRBV5-6 and J usage is TRBJ1-1; no definite D call. The CDR3 sequence is 11 residues long. V dropped 4 bases and J dropped 5 bases, with 6 bases sitting between them. Germline values: CDR1 SGHDT, CDR2 YYEEEE. DNA of the CDR3: TGTGCCAGCAGCCGGGATACTGAAGCTTTCTTT. Encoded protein: CASSRDTEAFF.

The rearrangement links TRBV2 to TRBJ1-5, with a tentative D call TRBD1 (5 bases). Deletions cut 6 bases from V and 0 bases from J, with 12 bases between. Germline V gene data show CDR1 as SNHLY and CDR2 as FYNNEI. The length of the CDR3 is 15 residues. The CDR3 reads CASRIDRVSNQPQHF. The DNA for the CDR3 is TGTGCCAGCAGGATAGACAGAGTTAGCAATCAGCCCCAGCATTTT.

In its sample, this clonotype was seen many times. The V and J genes are TRBV9 and TRBJ1-2, with D perhaps matching TRBD1 (6 bases). Trimming left V 3 bases short and J 4 bases short, with 13 bases between. The CDR3 has 14 amino acids. The germline gives CDR1 SGDLS, CDR2 YYNGEE. The chain's CDR3 is CASSASTGIYGYTF. The CDR3 bases are TGTGCCAGCAGCGCGTCAACAGGGATCTATGGCTACACCTTC.

This clonotype was seen many times. The rearrangement uses TRBV9 and TRBJ2-7; the D gene could be TRBD1 or TRBD2 (5 bases each). V was shortened by 0 bases and J by 3 bases, with 16 bases between the two germline ends. CDR1 and CDR2 (germline): SGDLS, YYNGEE. CDR3 size: 16 residues. The CDR3 DNA is TGTGCCAGCAGCGTAGGGTCCGGGACGTCAGTCTACGAGCAGTACTTC. Translated: CASSVGSGTSVYEQYF.

This clonotype was recorded many times. This chain links TRBV7-9 with TRBJ1-1; D not resolved. This CDR3 has 15 residues. In germline, CDR1 is SEHNR, CDR2 FQNEAQ (reference sequence). V lost 1 base, J lost 4 bases, and 13 bases lay in between. The CDR3 sequence: CASSLGPSMGTEAFF. CDR3 coding DNA: TGTGCCAGCAGCTTAGGACCCTCGATGGGCACTGAAGCTTTCTTT.

The chain uses TRBV19 and TRBJ2-2, with 10 bases identical to TRBD1. Per germline, CDR1 LNHDA and CDR2 SQIVND (reference sequence). The CDR3 totals 16 residues. The V gene end was trimmed by 4 bases and the J gene end by 4 bases; junction bases not matched to a gene: 6. CDR3 protein: CASSRTGGAPTGELFF. The CDR3 coding sequence is TGTGCCAGTAGTAGGACAGGGGGGGCGCCCACCGGGGAGCTGTTTTTT.

The V and J genes are TRBV18 and TRBJ2-7; D gene unclear. This CDR3 spans 12 amino acids. V was pared by 2 bases and J by 6 bases, with 8 bases between. Germline assignment: CDR1 KGHSH and CDR2 LQKENI. The CDR3 spells CASSPDPCEQYF. The CDR3 region has the DNA TGTGCCAGCTCACCAGACCCCTGCGAGCAGTACTTC.

This chain connects TRBV14 to TRBJ1-4; tentatively, D is TRBD1 (6 bases). Looked up from germline, CDR1 is SGHDN and CDR2 is FVKESK. V shed 4 bases and J shed 5 bases, with 11 bases lying between them. The CDR3 is 14 amino acids. The CDR3 DNA reads as TGTGCCAGCAGCCGGACAGAACTGAATGAAAAACTGTTTTTT. This gives the protein CASSRTELNEKLFF.

This clonotype was detected many times. V is TRBV2 and J is TRBJ1-5, with D unresolved. V was clipped by 7 bases and J by 6 bases, with 19 bases between them. In germline, CDR1 is SNHLY, CDR2 FYNNEI. The CDR3 has 15 residues. Here the CDR3 DNA reads TGTGCCAGCAATAAAGAGGGTTTGCCGGGTCAGCCCCAGCATTTT. It is translated as CASNKEGLPGQPQHF.

This clonotype was picked up many times. This rearrangement joins TRBV3-1 to TRBJ1-2; D ambiguous. Germline V gene lookup returns CDR1 LGHDT and CDR2 YNNKEL (reference sequence). The CDR3 totals 15 residues. Trimming took off 1 base at V and 2 bases at J, with 11 bases between the two ends. The CDR3 loop reads CASSQAATPNYGYTF. The CDR3 DNA reads as TGTGCCAGCAGCCAAGCCGCGACACCAAACTATGGCTACACCTTC.

This clonotype was seen ten or more times. V and J are TRBV7-8 and TRBJ2-3; 7 bases are a match to TRBD1. The V gene's germline CDR1 is SGHVS and CDR2 FQNEAQ. V dropped 5 bases and J dropped 4; count of bases not matched to a gene: 6. This CDR3 is built from 14 residues. CDR3 nucleotide sequence: TGTGCCAGCAGCAGACAGGGTGTTGCAGATACGCAGTATTTT. It specifies CASSRQGVADTQYF.

This clonotype was recorded at least ten times. CDR3 in DNA: TGTGCCAGTAGCCAGGGGGCGCTTATCGATGGCTACACCTTC. Protein product: CASSQGALIDGYTF. This rearrangement joins TRBV19 to TRBJ1-2; 8 bases match TRBD1. Germline CDR1 LNHDA, CDR2 SQIVND (reference sequence). V trimming: 6 bases; J trimming: 6 bases; junction bases outside the gene matches: 9. CDR3 length equals 14 residues. The full variable domain, its missing parts supplied by reference TRBV19 and TRBJ1-2, is DGGITQSPKYLFRKEGQNVTLSCEQNLNHDAMYWYRQDPGQGLRLIYYSQIVNDFQKGDIAEGYSVSREKKESFPLTVTSAQKNPTAFYLCASSQGALIDGYTFGSGTRLTVV.

Ten or more counts support this clonotype. The chain carries TRBV18 and TRBJ1-2; a weak D match, TRBD1 (6 bases). The CDR3 spans 13 residues. Germline CDR1 reads KGHSH; CDR2 reads LQKENI. Trimming stripped 6 bases from V and 4 bases from J, with 12 bases between. CDR3 DNA sequence: TGTGCCAGCTCGAACGACAGGCTCTATGGCTACACCTTC. Translation: CASSNDRLYGYTF.

This clonotype was observed at least ten times. Being one base from a much bigger clone, this may be a read error. The chain is built from TRBV11-3 and TRBJ2-5, with 7 bases lining up with TRBD1. Per germline, CDR1 SGHNT and CDR2 YENEEA. There are 13 residues in the CDR3. The V and J ends lost 4 bases and 3 bases, in that order; junction bases with no gene match: 2. The CDR3 is CASSYDREETQYF. CDR3 in DNA: TGTGCCAGCAGCTACGACAGGGAAGAGACCCAGTACTTC.

This clonotype was seen more than once but under ten times. The chain joins TRBV19 to TRBJ2-7; 10 nucleotides align to TRBD1. CDR1 LNHDA and CDR2 SQIVND come from the germline V gene (reference sequence). The V segment lost 5 bases and the J segment 12 bases; nucleotides outside the gene matches: 16. This CDR3 contains 15 residues. The CDR3 protein is CASSAGQGVANGRYF. The CDR3 bases are TGTGCCAGTAGTGCCGGACAGGGGGTTGCGAACGGGCGGTACTTC.

The chain links TRBV5-1 to TRBJ2-7; 10 bases map to TRBD1. The CDR3 spans 16 residues. V lost 4 bases to trimming and J lost 9 bases; unmatched junction nucleotides: 16. Germline CDR1 is SGHRS and CDR2 is YFSETQ. In DNA, the CDR3 is TGCGCCAGCAGCCAATCCGACTGGACAGGGGGATCCTCGCAGTACTTC. It specifies CASSQSDWTGGSSQYF.